This T cell receptor (beta chain) was sequenced in a study of blood T cell repertoires in COVID-19. For the study at large: COVID-19 samples from acute and convalescent phases originated in the United States, Italy and Spain. From T cells, B-cell-depleted T cells, or PBMCs came the material, which was cDNA or gDNA.

Authors' analysis steps: The assay estimated nucleated cells by amplifying reference gene primers. TCRdb's copy holds only in-frame clones and misses some; the assay was immunoSEQ multiplex PCR. D and trimming were read from the DNA, whereas the V and J calls and clone size are those reported in that table. This sample has roughly 120,000 clones, with about three quarters found just once. From germline, CDR1 is SGHTA and CDR2 FQGNSA. This CDR3 spans 14 amino acids. Trimming shortened V by 4 bases and J by 7 bases, and 16 bases separated the two germline ends. The TCR comes from a woman older than 75 with active or convalescent COVID-19. The chain joins TRBV7-2 to TRBJ2-5; TRBD1 might be the D (6 bases). The material sequenced was peripheral blood. Here the CDR3 DNA reads TGTGCCAGCAGCTCAGACAGGTTAATCGGGACCCAGTACTTC. Residues: CASSSDRLIGTQYF.